What follows are 14 T cell receptor beta chains derived from one specimen sequenced in a study of tumor-infiltrating lymphocytes in primary liver carcinoma (dated by TCRdb to 2016 to 2017). Instrument on record: Illumina HiSeq 2500. Starting from 500 to 650 ng total RNA, TCRbeta-specific cDNA was produced by reverse transcription with a constant-region primer and ProtoScript II reverse transcriptase. TCRbeta libraries were built with three nested multiplex PCR rounds, a slightly modified ARM-PCR procedure. Each of the first two PCR rounds ran for about 10 cycles using multiplex TRBV1-TRBV30 forward primers together with a Cbeta reverse primer. TCRdb's own reprocessing of the public reads used fastp at Q25 and MiXCR and kept productive beta chains. Entries that share a CDR3 protein sequence are merged under the most common genes and DNA. This sample gives 330,000 or so distinct CDR3 sequences in total; less than 65% of them show up just once. The biggest ten clones account for 5.5% to 8% of the sample.

RNA from unsorted whole blood was extracted with TRIzol reagent, and germline DNA was obtained with the DNeasy Blood & Tissue kit. Sequenced sample: peripheral blood. These receptor sequences come from a man aged 40-50 years with primary liver carcinoma and hepatitis B virus infection.

This chain joins TRBV5-1 and TRBJ2-7; D unresolved. V was cut by 0 bases and J by 2 bases, with 9 bases left in between. The germline V gene encodes CDR1 SGHRS and CDR2 YFSETQ. CDR3 length: 14 residues. In nucleotides, the CDR3 is TGCGCCAGCAGCTTGGTTCAGGAACCCTACGAGCAGTACTTC. Translating gives CASSLVQEPYEQYF.

Concerning this clonotype: At one end the junction does not follow the germline gene, possibly because of a read error. This sequence joins TRBV11-1 and TRBJ2-3; TRBD2 matches at 7 bases. The CDR3 is 15 residues long. CDR1 and CDR2 (germline): SGHAT, FQDESV (reference sequence). CDR3 DNA sequence: TGCCCCAGCAGCTTGACGGAGACTAGCAGAGATACGCAGTATTTT. Amino acids: CPSSLTETSRDTQYF.

Details on this clonotype: This clone may be a read error of a much larger clone one base away. The chain has TRBV12-3 or TRBV12-4 and TRBJ1-5, with D tentatively TRBD1 (6 bases). The ends were cut back, 3 bases at V and 1 base at J, with 13 bases in the middle. The CDR3 sequence is 16 residues long. The CDR3 DNA reads TGTGCCAGCAGTTTGGGGGCGTGGGCAAGCAATCAGCCCCAGCATTTT. Translation: CASSLGAWASNQPQHF.

The rearrangement links TRBV5-4 to TRBJ1-1; D gene ambiguous. The CDR3 consists of 12 residues. Germline CDR1 is SGHNT and CDR2 is YYREEE (reference sequence). Trimming removed 5 bases from V and 5 bases from J, with 10 bases in between. CDR3 coding DNA: TGTGCCAGCAGTGCCCGCGAGACTGAAGCTTTCTTT. This codes for CASSARETEAFF.

Remarks on this clonotype: A much more abundant neighbour one base away suggests this may be a read error. This sequence joins TRBV5-6 and TRBJ1-2; the D gene is possibly TRBD1 (6 bases). Per the germline V gene, CDR1 is SGHDT and CDR2 is YYEEEE. The CDR3 has 16 residues. The CDR3 sequence is CASSSRHRVFNYGYIF. CDR3 bases: TGTGCCAGCAGCTCCCGCCACAGGGTTTTTAACTATGGCTACATCTTC.

J is TRBJ1-6 and V is TRBV18; 9 bases are shared with TRBD1. V was pared by 4 bases and J by 7 bases, with 8 bases of the junction left unmatched. CDR1 KGHSH and CDR2 LQKENI come from the germline V gene. CDR3 size: 16 residues. CDR3 residues: CASSQQGASGNSPLHF. In nucleotides, the CDR3 is TGTGCCAGCTCACAACAGGGGGCCTCAGGAAATTCACCCCTCCACTTT.

This chain connects TRBV4-1 to TRBJ1-4; 8 bases align to TRBD1. Germline trimming cut 1 base from V and 4 bases from J; bases unmatched to any gene: 8. CDR1 and CDR2 (germline): MGHRA, YSYEKL. CDR3 length: 17 residues. CDR3 region: CASSQVAQGARNEKLFF. In DNA form, the CDR3 reads TGCGCCAGCAGCCAAGTTGCCCAGGGGGCCCGTAATGAAAAACTGTTTTTT.

On this clonotype itself: One junction end disagrees with the germline gene, perhaps due to a read error. The CDR3 loop reads CVSSLLGDGYTF. The CDR3, as DNA: TGTGTCAGCAGCTTACTAGGGGACGGCTACACTTTC. This sequence joins TRBV11-1 and TRBJ1-2; D is perhaps TRBD1 (5 bases). The CDR3 spans 12 residues. The germline V gene has CDR1 SGHAT and CDR2 FQDESV (reference sequence).

This clonotype was detected ten times or more. The chain recombines TRBV6-5 with TRBJ2-2; TRBD2 agrees at 8 bases. The CDR3 is 16 amino acids. V was pared by 6 bases and J by 0 bases, with 6 bases of the junction left unmatched. Germline CDR1 MNHEY, CDR2 SVGAGI. The CDR3 spells CASSLRGGTNTGELFF. DNA of the CDR3: TGTGCCAGCAGCCTCCGGGGGGGAACGAACACCGGGGAGCTGTTTTTT.

The V and J genes are TRBV11-1 and TRBJ1-5, with a weak D call TRBD1 (5 bases). The ends were cut back, 9 bases at V and 9 bases at J, with 18 bases in the middle. The CDR3 has 13 amino acids. Germline-derived CDR1 and CDR2 are SGHAT and FQDESV (reference sequence). The chain's CDR3 is CASIAGGERPQHF. In nucleotides, the CDR3 is TGTGCCAGTATCGCCGGGGGAGAGCGGCCCCAGCATTTT.

On this clonotype itself: A much larger clone lies one base from this, so it may be a read error. This rearrangement joins TRBV5-4 to TRBJ1-1; TRBD1 matches at 8 bases. This CDR3 contains 13 residues. CDR1 is SGHNT, CDR2 YYREEE, per germline (reference sequence). CDR3 protein: CDSSGGQVTEAFF. CDR3 nucleotide sequence: TGTGACAGCAGCGGGGGACAGGTTACTGAAGCTTTCTTT. Full variable domain (rest looked up from reference TRBV5-4 and TRBJ1-1): ETGVTQSPTHLIKTRGQQVTLRCSSQSGHNTVSWYQQALGQGPQFIFQYYREEENGRGNFPPRFSGLQFPNYSSELNVNALELDDSALYLCDSSGGQVTEAFFGQGTRLTVV.

As for this clonotype: Given the absence of the conserved phenylalanine or tryptophan at the CDR3 end, a read error is likely. CDR3 in amino acids: CASAPADRSYEQYY. CDR3 coding DNA: TGTGCCAGTGCCCCTGCCGACAGATCCTACGAGCAGTACTAC. The chain combines TRBV12-3 or TRBV12-4 with TRBJ2-7, with a possible D match to TRBD1 (5 bases). The CDR3 is made up of 14 amino acids. The V gene lost 9 bases and the J gene lost 1 base, with 16 bases spanning the gap.

The CDR3 DNA reads as TGTGCCAGCAGTTTAACATGGCAATGGGGCACTGAAGCTTTCTTT. As protein: CASSLTWQWGTEAFF. The chain carries TRBV28 and TRBJ1-1, with D unclear. Germline loops: CDR1 MDHEN, CDR2 SYDVKM. The V end lost 2 bases, the J end lost 4 bases, and 14 bases lay between the germline ends. The CDR3 has 15 amino acids.

This clonotype was recorded only once. This is likely a read error, given that the CDR3 carries no conserved phenylalanine or tryptophan at its end. The V gene is TRBV6-2 or TRBV6-3, the J gene TRBJ2-1, with D possibly called TRBD1 or TRBD2 (6 bases each). Germline CDR1 MNHEY, CDR2 SVGEGT. There are 18 residues in the CDR3. V was clipped by 2 bases and J by 0 bases, with 17 bases between them. The chain's CDR3 is CASSYLPGAKSSYNEQFL. The CDR3 nucleotides read TGTGCCAGCAGTTACCTACCGGGGGCAAAAAGCTCCTACAATGAGCAGTTCTTG.